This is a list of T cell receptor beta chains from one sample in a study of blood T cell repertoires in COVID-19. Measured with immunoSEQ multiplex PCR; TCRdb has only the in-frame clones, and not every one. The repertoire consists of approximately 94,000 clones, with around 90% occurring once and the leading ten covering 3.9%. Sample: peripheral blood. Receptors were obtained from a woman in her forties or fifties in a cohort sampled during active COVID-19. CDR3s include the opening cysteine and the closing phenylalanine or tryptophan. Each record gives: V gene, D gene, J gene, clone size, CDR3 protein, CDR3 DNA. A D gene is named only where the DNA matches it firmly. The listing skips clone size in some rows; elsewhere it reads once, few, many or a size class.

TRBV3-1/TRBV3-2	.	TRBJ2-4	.	CASSRRDDKNIQYF	TGTGCCAGCAGCCGCAGGGATGACAAAAACATTCAGTACTTC
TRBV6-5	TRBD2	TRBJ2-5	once	CASSYWAGGQYF	TGTGCCAGCAGTTACTGGGCGGGGGGCCAGTACTTC
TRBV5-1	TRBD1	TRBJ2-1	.	CASSLNRGEYNEQFF	TGCGCCAGCAGCTTGAACAGGGGCGAATACAATGAGCAGTTCTTC
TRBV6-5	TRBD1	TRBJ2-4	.	CASSWGQGIAKNIQYF	TGTGCCAGCAGTTGGGGACAGGGGATAGCCAAAAACATTCAGTACTTC
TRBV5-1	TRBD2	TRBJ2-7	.	CASSPGLAPGSEQYF	TGCGCCAGCAGCCCAGGACTAGCTCCGGGGTCCGAGCAGTACTTC
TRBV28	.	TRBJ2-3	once	CASSSQGDTQYF	TGTGCCAGCAGTAGTCAGGGAGATACGCAGTATTTT
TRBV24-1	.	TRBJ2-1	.	CATSGGRGGNEQFF	TGTGCCACCAGTGGGGGCAGGGGTGGGAATGAGCAGTTCTTC
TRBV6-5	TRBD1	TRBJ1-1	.	CASRRDRGMNTEAFF	TGTGCCAGCAGAAGGGACAGGGGGATGAACACTGAAGCTTTCTTT
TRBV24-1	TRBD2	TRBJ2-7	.	CATSDFLSWGRGNEQYF	TGTGCCACCAGTGATTTCCTCTCCTGGGGGAGGGGTAACGAGCAGTACTTC
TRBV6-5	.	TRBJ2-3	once	CASSYSGTQYF	TGTGCCAGCAGTTACTCCGGTACGCAGTATTTT
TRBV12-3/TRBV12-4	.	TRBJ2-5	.	CASSLRGQETQYF	TGTGCCAGCAGTTTGCGGGGACAGGAGACCCAGTACTTC
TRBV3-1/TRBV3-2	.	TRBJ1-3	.	CASSQVSGAGNTIYF	TGTGCCAGCAGCCAAGTATCAGGGGCTGGAAACACCATATATTTT
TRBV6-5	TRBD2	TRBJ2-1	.	CASSSGGGPYNEQFF	TGTGCCAGCAGTTCCGGGGGGGGACCTTACAATGAGCAGTTCTTC
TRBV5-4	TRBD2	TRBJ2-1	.	CASSLAPRLAGYNEQFF	TGTGCCAGCAGCTTAGCCCCAAGGCTAGCGGGTTACAATGAGCAGTTCTTC
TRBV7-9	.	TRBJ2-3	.	CASSFTADTQYF	TGTGCCAGCAGCTTTACTGCAGATACGCAGTATTTT
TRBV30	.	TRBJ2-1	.	CAWSGSGTIYTVF	TGTGCCTGGAGTGGGTCCGGGACAATTTACACGGTCTTC
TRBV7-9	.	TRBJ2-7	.	CASSDTGIHEQYF	TGTGCCAGCAGCGATACAGGGATACACGAGCAGTACTTC
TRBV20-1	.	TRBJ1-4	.	CSARSGEKLFF	TGCAGCGCACGCTCCGGGGAAAAACTGTTTTTT
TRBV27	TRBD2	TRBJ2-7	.	CASSLGTSPYEQYF	TGTGCCAGCAGTTTAGGGACTAGCCCGTACGAGCAGTACTTC
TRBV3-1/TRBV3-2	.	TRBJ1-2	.	CASSSRGGRGYGYTF	TGTGCCAGCAGCTCACGGGGTGGGCGGGGCTATGGCTACACCTTC
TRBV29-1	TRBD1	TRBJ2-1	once	CSVEVRGRQGAGNEQFF	TGCAGCGTTGAAGTCCGGGGAAGACAGGGGGCCGGCAATGAGCAGTTCTTC
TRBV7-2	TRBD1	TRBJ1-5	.	CASTIRGDSRVGNQPQHF	TGTGCCAGCACGATAAGGGGGGACAGCCGGGTGGGGAATCAGCCCCAGCATTTT
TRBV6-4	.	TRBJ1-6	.	CASRQDTSDNSPLHF	TGTGCCAGCAGACAGGACACCTCGGATAATTCACCCCTCCACTTT
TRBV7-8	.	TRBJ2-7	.	CASSLVRETYEQYF	TGTGCCAGCAGCTTAGTTAGGGAGACCTACGAGCAGTACTTC
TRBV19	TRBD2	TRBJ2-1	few	CASSIGGGANEQFF	TGTGCCAGTAGTATAGGCGGGGGGGCCAATGAGCAGTTCTTC
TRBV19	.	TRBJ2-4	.	CASSIPDRPRAKNIQYF	TGTGCCAGTAGTATACCCGACAGGCCACGAGCCAAAAACATTCAGTACTTC
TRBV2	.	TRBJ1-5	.	CASSTRGRGTSGRPQHF	TGTGCCAGCAGTACTCGCGGTCGTGGGACCTCCGGGAGGCCCCAGCATTTT
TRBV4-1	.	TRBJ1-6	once	CASSQEGQGNSPLHF	TGCGCCAGCAGCCAAGAGGGGCAGGGTAATTCACCCCTCCACTTT
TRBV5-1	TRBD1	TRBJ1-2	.	CASSPDGSTGGSYGYTF	TGCGCCAGCAGCCCAGACGGGAGTACAGGGGGTTCCTATGGCTACACCTTC
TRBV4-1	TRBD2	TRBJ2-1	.	CASSQGTAGDSEQFF	TGCGCCAGCAGCCAAGGTACGGCGGGAGATAGTGAGCAGTTCTTC
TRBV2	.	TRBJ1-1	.	CASRFEAGYSTEAFF	TGTGCCAGCAGATTCGAGGCAGGGTATAGCACTGAAGCTTTCTTT
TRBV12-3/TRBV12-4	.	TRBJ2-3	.	CASNVGPDTQYF	TGTGCCAGCAACGTTGGGCCAGATACGCAGTATTTT
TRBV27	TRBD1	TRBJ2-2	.	CASSRDRGRGELFF	TGTGCCAGTAGCCGGGACAGGGGGCGCGGGGAGCTGTTTTTT
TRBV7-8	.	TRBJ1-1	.	CASSLEGGWVAGEAFF	TGTGCCAGCAGCTTAGAAGGGGGTTGGGTAGCGGGTGAAGCTTTCTTT
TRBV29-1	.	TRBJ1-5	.	CSVEVGGNQPQHF	TGCAGCGTTGAAGTGGGGGGAAATCAGCCCCAGCATTTT
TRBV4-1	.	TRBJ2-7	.	CASSQGRGSEQYF	TGCGCCAGCAGCCAGGGCAGGGGCTCCGAGCAGTACTTC
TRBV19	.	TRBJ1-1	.	CASSITRQRTEAFF	TGTGCCAGTAGTATCACCCGACAGCGCACTGAAGCTTTCTTT
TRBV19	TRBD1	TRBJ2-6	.	CASRDRAGANVLTF	TGTGCCAGTAGGGACAGGGCTGGGGCCAACGTCCTGACTTTC
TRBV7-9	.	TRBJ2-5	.	CASSLALTYPETQYF	TGTGCCAGCAGCTTAGCGCTCACTTACCCTGAGACCCAGTACTTC
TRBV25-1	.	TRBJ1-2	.	CASSDQGRRGYTF	TGTGCCAGCAGTGACCAGGGGCGCAGGGGCTACACCTTC
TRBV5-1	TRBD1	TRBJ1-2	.	CASSLEGQSWGYTF	TGCGCCAGCAGCTTGGAGGGACAGTCTTGGGGCTACACCTTC
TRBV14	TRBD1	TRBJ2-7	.	CASSGNRGLSYEQYF	TGTGCCAGCAGCGGGAACAGGGGGCTTTCCTACGAGCAGTACTTC
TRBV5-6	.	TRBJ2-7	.	CASSSTPPRVAYEQYF	TGTGCCAGCAGCTCCACTCCCCCCAGGGTGGCCTACGAGCAGTACTTC
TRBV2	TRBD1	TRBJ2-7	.	CASSERQGFYEQYF	TGTGCCAGCAGTGAGAGACAGGGTTTTTACGAGCAGTACTTC
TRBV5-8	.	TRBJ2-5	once	CASSPTPGLEETQYF	TGTGCCAGCAGCCCGACACCCGGCCTGGAAGAGACCCAGTACTTC
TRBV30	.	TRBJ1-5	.	CAWSNSNQPQHF	TGTGCCTGGAGCAATAGCAATCAGCCCCAGCATTTT
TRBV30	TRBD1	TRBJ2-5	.	CAWSAWGQLEETQYF	TGTGCCTGGAGTGCGTGGGGACAGCTAGAGGAGACCCAGTACTTC